Reported below is one TCR beta chain. Antigen: not known. J gave up 10 bases and V 3 bases, and 9 bases lay outside the gene matches. The CDR3 spans 14 residues. Germline values: CDR1 MDHEN, CDR2 SYDVKM. Using a J-beta primer mix together with a sample-barcoded 5' primer, a second PCR was run for about 6 to 11 cycles. One entry per CDR3 protein, called by TCRdb with MiXCR from the 5' RACE reads. The table shows roughly 1,500,000 distinct CDR3 sequences, with roughly 40% occurring only once. This sample is part of a study of blood T cells in healthy people across ages. Broader study findings: The study found more naive CD4+ cells and higher diversity in long-lived than aged donors.

Specimen: blood. The receptor comes from a woman between 18 and 30 years old in good health. V is TRBV28 and J is TRBJ2-3; 8 bases map to TRBD1. In DNA form, the CDR3 reads TGTGCCAGCAGTTTGGACAGGGAAATATACGCGCAGTATTTT. As protein: CASSLDREIYAQYF.